Listed below are T cell receptor beta chains from one sample, sequenced in a study of blood T cell repertoires in COVID-19. Profiling relied on immunoSEQ multiplex PCR, and the TCRdb table lists in-frame clones only, not all of them. The sample lists around 360,000 clones; around 87% were seen once. The sequencing input was peripheral blood. All receptors come from a woman in her 30s with COVID-19, enrolled during active disease. Both conserved end residues are part of each CDR3. A D gene is named only where the DNA matches it firmly. Some rows have no size entry. The others give once, few or many, or a class for an expanded clone.

14 | TRBJ2-1 | . | . | TRBV3-1/TRBV3-2 | CASRSETGIYEQFF | TGTGCCAGCAGGAGCGAAACGGGGATTTATGAGCAGTTCTTC
16 | TRBJ2-7 | . | TRBD2 | TRBV3-1/TRBV3-2 | CASSQFPSGSPYEQYF | TGTGCCAGCAGCCAGTTCCCTAGCGGGAGTCCCTACGAGCAGTACTTC
16 | TRBJ2-2 | . | . | TRBV15 | CATSWRQTPTTGELFF | TGTGCCACCAGCTGGAGACAGACACCGACCACCGGGGAGCTGTTTTTT
15 | TRBJ2-7 | . | TRBD2 | TRBV5-1 | CASSSFSGRSYEQYF | TGCGCCAGCAGCTCGTTTAGCGGGAGGTCTTACGAGCAGTACTTC
15 | TRBJ2-2 | . | . | TRBV7-9 | CASSFSGGPTGELFF | TGTGCCAGCAGCTTTTCGGGGGGCCCCACCGGGGAGCTGTTTTTT
15 | TRBJ1-2 | . | TRBD1 | TRBV6-6 | CASSSPGQGFGGYTF | TGTGCCAGCAGTTCTCCGGGACAGGGGTTCGGGGGCTACACCTTC
12 | TRBJ2-7 | . | . | TRBV10-3 | CAISTGGFEQYF | TGTGCCATCAGTACCGGGGGTTTCGAGCAGTACTTC
13 | TRBJ2-7 | . | . | TRBV12-3/TRBV12-4 | CASSSSPPYEQYF | TGTGCCAGCAGTTCTAGCCCGCCCTACGAGCAGTACTTC
14 | TRBJ1-1 | few | . | TRBV5-1 | CASNSGGTNTEAFF | TGCGCCAGCAACTCGGGCGGGACGAACACTGAAGCTTTCTTT
14 | TRBJ2-2 | . | . | TRBV2 | CASRATVNTGELFF | TGTGCCAGCAGAGCGACAGTTAACACCGGGGAGCTGTTTTTT
17 | TRBJ2-2 | . | . | TRBV14 | CASSPKRGWAQTGELFF | TGTGCCAGCAGCCCTAAGAGGGGGTGGGCCCAGACCGGGGAGCTGTTTTTT
13 | TRBJ1-2 | . | TRBD1 | TRBV12-3/TRBV12-4 | CASSQGQVYGYTF | TGTGCCAGCAGTCAGGGACAGGTCTATGGCTACACCTTC
15 | TRBJ2-6 | . | . | TRBV7-8 | CASSPPNSGANVLTF | TGTGCCAGCAGTCCTCCTAACTCTGGGGCCAACGTCCTGACTTTC
14 | TRBJ1-3 | . | . | TRBV28 | CASSQWLAGNTIYF | TGTGCCAGCAGCCAATGGCTAGCTGGAAACACCATATATTTT
12 | TRBJ1-1 | few | TRBD1 | TRBV5-1 | CASGTGGTEAFF | TGCGCCAGCGGGACAGGGGGGACTGAAGCTTTCTTT
12 | TRBJ2-1 | . | . | TRBV29-1 | CSVRSQGNEQFF | TGCAGCGTTCGGTCCCAGGGGAATGAGCAGTTCTTC
14 | TRBJ1-2 | many | . | TRBV5-1 | CASSSAGAAYGYTF | TGCGCCAGCAGCAGCGCAGGGGCGGCCTATGGCTACACCTTC
16 | TRBJ1-2 | . | TRBD1 | TRBV6-1 | CASSVSIGTGGGGYTF | TGTGCCAGCAGTGTCTCAATAGGGACAGGGGGCGGAGGCTACACCTTC
14 | TRBJ2-3 | . | TRBD1 | TRBV5-4 | CASSRQGGTDTQYF | TGTGCCAGCAGCCGCCAGGGGGGCACAGATACGCAGTATTTT
15 | TRBJ2-7 | . | TRBD1 | TRBV6-6 | CASRKTGTVPYEQYF | TGTGCCAGCAGGAAGACCGGGACAGTGCCCTACGAGCAGTACTTC
11 | TRBJ2-1 | . | . | TRBV27 | CASSLGDEQFF | TGTGCCAGCAGTTTAGGAGATGAGCAGTTCTTC
17 | TRBJ2-3 | . | TRBD2 | TRBV23-1 | CASSQRGGVRKTDTQYF | TGCGCCAGCAGTCAAAGGGGAGGGGTGAGAAAAACAGATACGCAGTATTTT
16 | TRBJ2-5 | . | TRBD1 | TRBV9 | CASGGPGQGFVETQYF | TGTGCCAGCGGGGGACCGGGACAGGGGTTTGTGGAGACCCAGTACTTC
14 | TRBJ2-1 | . | TRBD2 | TRBV7-9 | CASSSTSGTNEQFF | TGTGCCAGCAGCTCAACTAGCGGGACCAATGAGCAGTTCTTC
13 | TRBJ1-1 | . | . | TRBV2 | CASGGQTNTEAFF | TGTGCCAGCGGAGGGCAGACGAACACTGAAGCTTTCTTT
14 | TRBJ2-7 | . | TRBD2 | TRBV5-1 | CASSPGGGLDEQYF | TGCGCCAGCAGCCCCGGGGGGGGGCTCGACGAGCAGTACTTC
14 | TRBJ2-1 | . | TRBD2 | TRBV6-1 | CASSPTSGYNEQFF | TGTGCCAGCTCCCCGACTAGCGGCTACAATGAGCAGTTCTTC
12 | TRBJ1-5 | few | . | TRBV28 | CASSPLGQPQHF | TGTGCCAGCAGCCCCCTTGGCCAGCCCCAGCATTTT